Given below is one T cell receptor beta chain in context. Its target is not known. As for the donors, each was a healthy bone marrow donor. The data originate from a study of cytomegalovirus exposure and HLA in healthy donors. Notes on the study in general: When analyzed later, a missense DCLRE1C variant was found to be linked to TCR beta V- and J-gene trimming.

A multiplex PCR was run with 60 Vbeta primers and 13 Jbeta primers. Measured with immunoSEQ multiplex PCR; TCRdb has only the in-frame clones, and not every one. In the table there are approximately 100,000 clones, about 83% of which are singletons. The sample taken for sequencing was PBMCs. The receptor comes from a female donor in good health and CMV-seronegative.

The CDR3 loop is CASSLARLANHNEQFF. DNA for the CDR3: TGTGCCAGCAGCTTAGCGCGGCTAGCCAACCACAATGAGCAGTTCTTC. The gene calls are TRBV7-2 and TRBJ2-1; perhaps TRBD2 as D (5 bases). The CDR3 covers 16 residues. V shed 0 bases and J shed 5 bases, with 14 bases lying between them. Germline loops: CDR1 SGHTA, CDR2 FQGNSA.